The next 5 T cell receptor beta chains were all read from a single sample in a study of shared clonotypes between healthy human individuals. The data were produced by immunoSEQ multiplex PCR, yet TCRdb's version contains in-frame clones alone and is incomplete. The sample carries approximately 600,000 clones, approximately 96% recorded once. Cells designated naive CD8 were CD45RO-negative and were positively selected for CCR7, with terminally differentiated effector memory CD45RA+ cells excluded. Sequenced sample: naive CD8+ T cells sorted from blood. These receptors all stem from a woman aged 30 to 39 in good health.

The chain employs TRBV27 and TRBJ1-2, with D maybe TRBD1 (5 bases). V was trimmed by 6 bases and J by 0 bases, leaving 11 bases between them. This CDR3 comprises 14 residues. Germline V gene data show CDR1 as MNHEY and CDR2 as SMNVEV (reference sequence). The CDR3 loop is CASRRDGTNYGYTF. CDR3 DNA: TGTGCCAGCAGGCGGGACGGAACTAACTATGGCTACACCTTC.

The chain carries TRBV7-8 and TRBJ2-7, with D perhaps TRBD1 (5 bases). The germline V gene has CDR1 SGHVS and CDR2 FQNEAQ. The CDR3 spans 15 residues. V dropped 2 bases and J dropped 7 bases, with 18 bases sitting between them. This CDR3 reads CASSLYGQGSWEQYF. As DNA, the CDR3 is TGTGCCAGCAGCTTATATGGGCAGGGAAGTTGGGAGCAGTACTTC. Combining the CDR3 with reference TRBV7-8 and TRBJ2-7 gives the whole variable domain GAGVSQSPRYKVAKRGQDVALRCDPISGHVSLFWYQQALGQGPEFLTYFQNEAQLDKSGLPSDRFFAERPEGSVSTLKIQRTQQEDSAVYLCASSLYGQGSWEQYFGPGTRLTVT.

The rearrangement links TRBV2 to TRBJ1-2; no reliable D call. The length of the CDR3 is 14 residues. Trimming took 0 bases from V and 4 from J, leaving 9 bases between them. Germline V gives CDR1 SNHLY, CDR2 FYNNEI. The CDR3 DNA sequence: TGTGCCAGCAGTGAAGCTGACGCGGGCTATGGCTACACCTTC. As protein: CASSEADAGYGYTF.

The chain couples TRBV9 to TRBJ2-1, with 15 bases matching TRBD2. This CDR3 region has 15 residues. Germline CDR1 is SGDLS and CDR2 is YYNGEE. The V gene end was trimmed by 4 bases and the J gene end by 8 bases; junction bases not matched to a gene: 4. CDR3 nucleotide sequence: TGTGCCAGCAGCTTGGGACTAGCGGGAGGAGATGAGCAGTTCTTC. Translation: CASSLGLAGGDEQFF.

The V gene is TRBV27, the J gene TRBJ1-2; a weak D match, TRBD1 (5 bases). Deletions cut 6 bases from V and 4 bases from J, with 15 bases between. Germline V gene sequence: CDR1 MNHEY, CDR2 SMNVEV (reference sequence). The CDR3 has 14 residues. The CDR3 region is CASSAGNPGYGYTF. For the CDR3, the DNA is TGTGCCAGCAGCGCAGGGAACCCGGGCTATGGCTACACCTTC.